The subject of this entry is one T cell receptor beta chain. Its antigen remains unidentified. The data derive from a study of CD8 T cells in ankylosing spondylitis. It was by quantitative 5'-RACE with molecular barcodes that TCR beta libraries were made. TCRdb re-derived calls from the 5' RACE reads in MiXCR, one entry per CDR3 protein. The sample holds tens of thousands of distinct CDR3 sequences, roughly 27% seen once. Broader study findings: Reportedly, disease-linked clones are significantly enriched in ankylosing spondylitis patients' matched synovial fluid. Earlier work had already found some motif variants in reactive arthritis synovial fluid and blood.

Trimming left V 4 bases short and J 1 base short, with 9 bases between. CDR3 size: 13 residues. Germline V CDR1 and CDR2: SGHKS, YYEKEE (reference sequence). The clonotype originates from a male donor with ankylosing spondylitis or in good health (not recorded which). The genes are TRBV5-5 and TRBJ2-7; the D is unclear. The material sequenced was blood, either unsorted or a sorted T cell fraction (not recorded which). CDR3 loop: CASSRRASYEQYV. CDR3 nucleotides: TGTGCCAGCAGCCGGAGAGCATCCTACGAGCAGTACGTC.